Included here is one T cell receptor beta chain sequence, with context. Its antigen target is currently unknown. Nothing much larger sits one base from this clone, and base qualities are not available. The CDR3 contains 13 residues, cysteine and phenylalanine counted. Only the CDR3 DNA is retained, 39 bases long and in frame from the first base. The junction carries 7 bases between V and J, which are trimmed by 2 bases and 2 bases respectively. Via the germline V gene, CDR1 is KGHSY and CDR2 FQNENV. This sample was taken from a study of shared clonotypes between healthy human individuals (dated by TCRdb to 2020 to 2021). At the level of the whole study: A couple of women and three men aged 18 to 49 years were included in the cohort. Per donor, three plates each were used for CD4 naive and CD4 memory, two for CD8 naive, and one for CD8 memory. To estimate repertoire size and how much clonotypes are shared between individuals, the study performed deep sequencing of blood TCR repertoires from five healthy adults. Libraries were prepared and TCR repertoires were sequenced by different laboratories using diverse techniques, in order to increase sequencing depth and limit assay-specific biases. Between about 0.85 and 8.9 billion PBMCs per donor were obtained by leukapheresis. Here is what the overall study found, with its caveats: Because the study included only a small number of donors, the genetic and exposure-history diversity represented was limited. Compared with non-shared clonotypes, the clonotypes found in all four sorted-subset donors had higher generation probabilities. Incomplete sequencing was indicated by rarefaction of sorted-subset datasets, despite the large sequencing depth. Naive subsets generally had larger estimated clonotype richness than memory subsets. Approximately 5% of naive CD4, 3.5% of naive CD8, approximately 2% of memory CD4, and about 0.4% of memory CD8 clonotypes were shared across a few donors. Pairwise subsampling indicated that sequencing depth was expected to affect the degree of clonotype sharing among donors. Sampling was restricted to blood, and TCR repertoires in tissue are likely to differ from TCR repertoires in blood.

CD8 naive samples were obtained by positive selection for CCR7 among CD45RO-negative cells, yielding a CD45RA+CCR7+ population from which TemRA cells were excluded. The donors were healthy, HIV-negative adults who had no recently reported acute infections or vaccinations. Every donor was a Caucasian adult living in Nashville, Tennessee, USA. After blood collection by leukapheresis, PBMCs were isolated using Ficoll-Histopaque density gradient centrifugation and then cryopreserved in the vapor phase of liquid nitrogen. Analytical flow cytometry was used to check the purity and quantity of every magnetically sorted T cell population. Genomic DNA was isolated from every sorted fraction and measured by UV absorbance on a Nanodrop 2000c. Using the deep immunoSEQ assay, TCR CDR3 regions were amplified from genomic DNA by multiplex PCR. Extracted genomic DNA from each cell subset was spread evenly across all wells of several immunoSEQ 96-well plates, with each plate serving as a replicate. For sorted subsets, approximately 190 ng genomic DNA, equal to 25,000 to 35,000 T cell genomes, was loaded into each replicate PCR. Purified libraries were quantified with a Qubit 3.0 fluorometer, sized on a Bioanalyzer 2100, and re-quantified with the KAPA Library Quantification kit. Every immunoSEQ 96-well plate was sequenced on a dedicated single-read 150-cycle Illumina NextSeq 550 flow cell. The authors processed their data as follows. Because the immunoSEQ output held only junctional sequences and lacked quality scores, the filtering could not match the filtering applied to full-length reads. Sequences were annotated with PyIR, a Python wrapper for IgBLAST v1.9, using IMGT germline references to assign V/J genes and CDR3. Reads were removed for weak V/J assignments (E-value above 1e-6), missing CDR3, stop codons, out-of-frame junctions, or ambiguous translated residues. A V3J clonotype was defined by an identical inferred V gene, J gene, and CDR3 amino acid sequence. The percentage overlap between two repertoires was calculated by dividing the number of shared unique clonotypes by the size of the smaller repertoire. Richness of each repertoire was evaluated using RTK rarefaction, the Chao1 estimator, and Recon v2.1 estimates of unobserved clonotypes. Generation probabilities were computed with OLGA for all TCRbeta clonotypes obtained by the gDNA method from a few donors. TCRdb's version of the immuneACCESS table is confined to in-frame rearrangements and falls short of the full clone set. An unresolved V gene accounts for under half of the shortfall where checked; the remainder is of unknown origin. D and trimming were read from the DNA, whereas the V and J calls and clone size are those reported in that table. In this sample the table shows roughly 590,000 clones, 95% to 96% of which occur a single time. In total, the top ten clones hold 0.1% to 0.11% of the sample.

The rearrangement combines TRBV16 with TRBJ2-7, with the identity of the D gene unclear. The sequence came from a woman in her 30s in good health. Sequenced material: naive CD8+ T cells sorted from blood. The meaning of the sample's cell subset or site label: CD45RA+CCR7+. The DNA is TGTGCCAGCAGCCAACGTGCGACCTACGAGCAGTACTTC. Translated, it gives CASSQRATYEQYF. When the CDR3 is completed using the reference TRBV16 and TRBJ2-7 genes on either side, the full variable domain is GEEVAQTPKHLVRGEGQKAKLYCAPIKGHSYVFWYQQVLKNEFKFLISFQNENVFDETGMPKERFSAKCLPNSPCSLEIQATKLEDSAVYFCASSQRATYEQYFGPGTRLTVT.